Described below is a single TCR beta chain sequence and its context. Its antigen has not been determined. No qualities accompany the bases; no much larger clone lies one base away. The donors were around 39 Caucasian individuals from Russia, aged 6 to 90 years, who were systemically healthy. Each donor gave about 10 milliliters of peripheral blood, drawn into EDTA-treated Vacutainer tubes. Ficoll-Paque density-gradient centrifugation was used to isolate PBMCs, with at least 6.5 million per sample. Total RNA, at least 5 micrograms per sample, was extracted from PBMCs with Trizol reagent. For every donor, an aliquot of PBMCs went through flow cytometry to measure the percentages of naive CD45RAhigh/CD27high T cells. Taken from cysteine to phenylalanine, the CDR3 has 14 residues. CDR3 DNA is the only sequence kept; it has 42 bases, read in frame from the first base. At the junction V is shortened by 8 bases and J by 5 bases; bases outside the gene matches: 12. From a lookup of the germline V gene (reference sequence), CDR1 and CDR2 are DFQATT and SNEGSKA.

The data derive from a study of blood T cells in healthy people across ages (dated by TCRdb to between 2014 and 2017). Broadly, across the study: In model experiments, template switching captured about one uniquely barcoded TCR beta cDNA molecule for every two T cells. Age-related changes in TCR beta repertoire diversity were measured in the study by deep sequencing normalized with unique cDNA molecular identifiers. The donors were divided into four age groups: young (average around 15 years), middle-aged (around 41), aged (approximately 62) and long-lived (82). To avoid experimental bias, donors of different ages were distributed randomly across sequencing lanes. The study analyzed two additional independent replicas of 1 million unique cDNA reads from the same blood draw for two donors, one aged 18 to 30 and one aged 80 or older. Beyond this particular receptor, the publication reports: Observed TCR beta diversity per million T cells fell roughly linearly with age, and a significant reduction was already apparent by age approximately 41. Bulk unsorted PBMC profiling prevented conclusive comparison of naive and antigen-experienced compartments. Total diversity estimates from one million sequenced T cells were considered lower bounds and underestimates. Compared with the aged group, the long-lived group had more naive CD4+ T cells, fewer expanded clones and increased TCR diversity, suggesting age selection. A strong correlation was found between observed TCR beta diversity and the percentage of naive T cells measured by flow cytometry. The CMV infection status of donors was not known, potentially confounding age-related changes in expanded clonotypes.

The library relied on 5' RACE. Data came from an Illumina HiSeq 2500. A second 7 to 11 cycle PCR used a sample-barcoded 5' primer and a J-beta primer mix. A template-switch 5' adaptor carrying 12 random nucleotides introduced a unique molecular identifier onto each TCR beta cDNA molecule. Each sample yielded at least 2.5 million CDR3-containing paired-end reads. First-strand cDNA was synthesized from all RNA with the Mint cDNA synthesis kit, primed by a TRBC-specific oligonucleotide. All cDNA was treated with uracil-DNA glycosylase and then went through a first 18-cycle PCR with the universal primers M1SS and BC2_uni_R. In the original analysis: For normalization, 1 million high-quality reads were randomly selected from each sample, with every read carrying a distinct molecular identifier. Instead of being binned into consensus sequences, reads with shared molecular identifiers were discarded. MiTCR, with a Q25 quality threshold and the strictest error-elimination algorithm, was used for CDR3 identification, clonotype clustering and error correction. A nonparametric unseen species model with Euler transformation was used to estimate lower-bound total TCR beta diversity. TCRdb's own reprocessing of the public reads used fastp at Q25 and MiXCR and kept productive beta chains. Under each unique CDR3 protein, matching rows form one entry showing the most common genes and DNA. TCRdb assigned the V and J calls; the authors' analysis was not used. The sample data list roughly 700,000 distinct CDR3 sequences, and around 49% of these were observed just once. The ten largest account for around 32% of the sample.

The sample comprised blood. The sequence derives from a woman aged 60-75 years in good health. The sequence is built from TRBV20-1 and TRBJ1-5; TRBD1 aligns with 7 central bases. The DNA reads TGCAGTACCACGGTCGGAGACAGGGATCAGCCCCAGCATTTT. Its translation reads: CSTTVGDRDQPQHF.